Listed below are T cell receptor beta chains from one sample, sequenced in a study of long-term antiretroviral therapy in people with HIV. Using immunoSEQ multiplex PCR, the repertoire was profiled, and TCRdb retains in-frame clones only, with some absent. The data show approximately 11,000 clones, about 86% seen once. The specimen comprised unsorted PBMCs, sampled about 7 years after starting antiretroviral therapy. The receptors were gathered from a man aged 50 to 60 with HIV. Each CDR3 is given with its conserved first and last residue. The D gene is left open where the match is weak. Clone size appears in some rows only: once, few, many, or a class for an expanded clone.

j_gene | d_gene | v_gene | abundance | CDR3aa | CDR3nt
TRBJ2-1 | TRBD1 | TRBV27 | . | CASSPPGQGYNNEQFF | TGTGCCAGCAGTCCACCGGGACAGGGATATAACAATGAGCAGTTCTTC
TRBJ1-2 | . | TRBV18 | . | CASSPPAGLSYGYTF | TGTGCCAGCTCACCACCGGCAGGGTTAAGCTATGGCTACACCTTC
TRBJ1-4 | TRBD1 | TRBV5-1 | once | CASSFGTGNEKLFF | TGCGCCAGCAGCTTCGGGACAGGGAACGAAAAACTGTTTTTT
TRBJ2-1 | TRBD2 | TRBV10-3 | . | CAISESRAGEEFF | TGTGCCATCAGTGAGTCGAGGGCGGGGGAGGAGTTCTTC
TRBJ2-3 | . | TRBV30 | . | CAWSVGSDTQYF | TGTGCCTGGAGTGTAGGATCAGATACGCAGTATTTT
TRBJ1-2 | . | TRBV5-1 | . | CASSSPTGTLLANYGYTF | TGCGCCAGCAGCTCACCAACAGGGACCTTGTTAGCTAACTATGGCTACACCTTC
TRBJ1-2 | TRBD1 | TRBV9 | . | CASSEGAAGYGYTF | TGTGCCAGCAGCGAGGGGGCGGCGGGCTATGGCTACACCTTC
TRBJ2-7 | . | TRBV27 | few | CATSYAASSYEQYF | TGTGCCACTTCATACGCGGCTAGCTCCTACGAGCAGTACTTC
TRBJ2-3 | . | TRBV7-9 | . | CASLPDRTDTQYF | TGTGCCAGCCTCCCAGACCGCACAGATACGCAGTATTTT
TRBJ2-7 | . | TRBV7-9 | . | CASSLAGRGGYEQYF | TGTGCCAGCAGCTTAGCGGGCAGGGGAGGCTACGAGCAGTACTTC
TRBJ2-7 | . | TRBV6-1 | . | CASSGGDRLYEQYF | TGTGCCAGCAGTGGGGGGGACAGACTCTACGAGCAGTACTTC
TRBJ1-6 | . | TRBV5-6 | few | CASSLLPSSYNSPLHF | TGTGCCAGCAGCTTGCTCCCTAGCTCCTATAATTCACCCCTCCACTTT
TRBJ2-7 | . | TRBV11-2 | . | CASSLVGGTGEQYF | TGTGCCAGCAGCTTAGTTGGAGGGACGGGCGAGCAGTACTTC
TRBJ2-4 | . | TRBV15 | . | CATSRAGMGGDIQYF | TGTGCCACCAGCAGAGCAGGGATGGGAGGAGACATTCAGTACTTC
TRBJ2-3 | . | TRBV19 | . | CASSTRFEAVITDTQYF | TGTGCCAGTAGTACCCGATTTGAGGCGGTGATCACAGATACGCAGTATTTT
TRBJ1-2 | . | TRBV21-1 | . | CASSTPRRGWGYTF | TGTGCCAGCAGCACTCCGCGTCGAGGTTGGGGCTACACCTTC
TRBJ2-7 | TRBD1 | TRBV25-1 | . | CASSGLRRDRDSYEQYF | TGTGCCAGCAGTGGGTTAAGGCGGGACAGGGATTCCTACGAGCAGTACTTC
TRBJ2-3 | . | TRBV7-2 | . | CASSLGRGFHTDTQYF | TGTGCCAGCAGCTTAGGAAGGGGGTTCCACACAGATACGCAGTATTTT
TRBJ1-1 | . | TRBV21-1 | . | CASRERRTEAFF | TGTGCCAGCAGGGAACGGAGAACTGAAGCTTTCTTT
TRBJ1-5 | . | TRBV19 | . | CASSIGQGPNQPQHF | TGTGCCAGTAGTATAGGCCAGGGCCCCAATCAGCCCCAGCATTTT
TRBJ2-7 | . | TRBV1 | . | CTSSLAGRLGDRGLEEQYF | TGCACCAGCAGCCTTGCGGGCAGGTTAGGGGACAGGGGGCTCGAAGAGCAGTACTTC
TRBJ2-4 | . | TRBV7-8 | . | CASSLFQSSKNIQYF | TGTGCCAGCAGCTTATTCCAGTCCTCCAAAAACATTCAGTACTTC
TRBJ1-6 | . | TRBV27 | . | CASRRGGDNSPLHF | TGTGCCAGCAGACGCGGAGGGGATAATTCACCCCTCCACTTT
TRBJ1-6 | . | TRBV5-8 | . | CASSPPGSSYNSPLHF | TGTGCCAGCAGCCCACCCGGTAGCTCCTATAATTCACCCCTCCACTTT
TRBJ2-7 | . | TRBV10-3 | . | CAISDPGQDHYEQYF | TGTGCCATCAGTGATCCCGGGCAGGATCACTACGAGCAGTACTTC
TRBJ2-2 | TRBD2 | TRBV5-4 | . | CASSLETSDTGELFF | TGTGCCAGCAGCTTGGAGACTAGCGACACCGGGGAGCTGTTTTTT
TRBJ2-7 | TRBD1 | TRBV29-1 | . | CSVEPLDRGNEQYF | TGCAGCGTTGAACCATTGGACAGGGGGAACGAGCAGTACTTC
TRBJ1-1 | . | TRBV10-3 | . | CAISSLGLEYTEAFF | TGTGCCATCAGTTCTTTGGGGCTCGAGTACACTGAAGCTTTCTTT
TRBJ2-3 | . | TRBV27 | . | CASIGASTTDTQYF | TGTGCCAGCATTGGGGCTAGCACCACAGATACGCAGTATTTT
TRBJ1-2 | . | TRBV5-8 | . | CASSLGAGSNYGYTF | TGTGCCAGCAGCTTGGGTGCAGGGAGTAACTATGGCTACACCTTC
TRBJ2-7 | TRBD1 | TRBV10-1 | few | CASSESTGGYEQYF | TGCGCCAGCAGTGAAAGCACAGGGGGGTACGAGCAGTACTTC
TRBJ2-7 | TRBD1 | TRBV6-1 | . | CASSEGGTGNDEQYF | TGTGCCAGCAGTGAAGGGGGGACAGGGAACGACGAGCAGTACTTC
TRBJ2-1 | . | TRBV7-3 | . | CASSLGGPLSYNEQFF | TGTGCCAGCAGCCTAGGGGGGCCCTTGTCCTACAATGAGCAGTTCTTC
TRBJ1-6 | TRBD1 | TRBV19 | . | CASSPGQGNSPLHF | TGTGCCAGTAGTCCGGGACAGGGAAATTCACCCCTCCACTTT
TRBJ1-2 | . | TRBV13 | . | CASSLEGVYGYTF | TGTGCCAGCAGCTTAGAGGGGGTCTATGGCTACACCTTC
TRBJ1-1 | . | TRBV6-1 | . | CASFFRGGNIGAFF | TGTGCCAGTTTTTTCAGAGGGGGGAACATTGGAGCTTTCTTT
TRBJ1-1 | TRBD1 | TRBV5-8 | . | CASSFQTGAGIF | TGTGCCAGCAGCTTCCAGACAGGGGCCGGGATCTTT
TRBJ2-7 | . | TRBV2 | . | CASSEVHEQYF | TGTGCCAGCAGTGAAGTCCACGAGCAGTACTTC
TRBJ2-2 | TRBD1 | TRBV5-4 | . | CASSWGQGPGELFF | TGTGCCAGCAGCTGGGGACAGGGCCCCGGGGAGCTGTTTTTT
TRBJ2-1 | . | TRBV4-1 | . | CASSRFMPGGSSYNEQFF | TGCGCCAGCAGCCGATTTATGCCAGGGGGGAGCTCCTACAATGAGCAGTTCTTC
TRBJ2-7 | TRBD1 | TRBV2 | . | CASSEVDRVTYEQYF | TGTGCCAGCAGTGAAGTGGACAGGGTGACCTACGAGCAGTACTTC
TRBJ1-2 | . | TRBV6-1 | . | CASSEQGPYYGYTF | TGTGCCAGCAGTGAACAGGGGCCCTACTATGGCTACACCTTC
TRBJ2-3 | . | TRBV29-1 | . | CSVVVGGTDTQYF | TGCAGCGTTGTTGTGGGGGGCACAGATACGCAGTATTTT
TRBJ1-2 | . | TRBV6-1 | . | CASSLSGSMYGYTF | TGTGCCAGCAGTTTATCCGGGTCGATGTATGGCTACACCTTC
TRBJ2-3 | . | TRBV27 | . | CASSYWPAQDSTDTQYF | TGTGCCAGCAGTTATTGGCCCGCACAGGATAGCACAGATACGCAGTATTTT
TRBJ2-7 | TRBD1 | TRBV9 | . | CASSAGQAYEQYF | TGTGCCAGCAGCGCCGGACAGGCCTACGAGCAGTACTTC
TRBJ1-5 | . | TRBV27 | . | CASSLTGLYQPQHF | TGTGCCAGCAGTTTGACAGGACTTTATCAGCCCCAGCATTTT
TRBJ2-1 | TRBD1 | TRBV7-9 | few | CASSLDRGHHEQFF | TGTGCCAGCAGCTTGGACAGGGGCCACCATGAGCAGTTCTTC
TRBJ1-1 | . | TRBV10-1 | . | CASSEGQNTEAFF | TGCGCCAGCAGTGAGGGACAGAACACTGAAGCTTTCTTT
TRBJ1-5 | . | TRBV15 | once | CATSRDRGSNQPQHF | TGTGCCACCAGCAGAGATCGGGGTAGCAATCAGCCCCAGCATTTT
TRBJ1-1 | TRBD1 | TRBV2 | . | CASSEGRDSTNTEAFF | TGTGCCAGCAGTGAGGGCCGGGACAGTACGAACACTGAAGCTTTCTTT
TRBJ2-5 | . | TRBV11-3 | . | CASSSLREVVEQGRQETQYF | TGTGCCAGCAGCTCATTACGGGAGGTAGTGGAACAGGGACGGCAAGAGACCCAGTACTTC
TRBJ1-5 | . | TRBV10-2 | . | CASKGFSNQPQHF | TGCGCCAGCAAGGGATTTAGCAATCAGCCCCAGCATTTT
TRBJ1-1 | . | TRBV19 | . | CASKVRGNTEAFF | TGTGCCAGTAAGGTGAGAGGGAACACTGAAGCTTTCTTT
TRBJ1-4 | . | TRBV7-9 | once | CASSPPEGHSEKLFF | TGTGCCAGCAGCCCCCCGGAGGGGCATAGTGAAAAACTGTTTTTT